A single sample is the source of the 10 T cell receptor beta chains below, sequenced in a study of T cell responses to AZD1222 COVID-19 vaccine. Here immunoSEQ multiplex PCR was the method, and the copy in TCRdb shows in-frame clones only, minus some. The repertoire includes 95,000 to 100,000 clones, approximately 93% of them detected once, and around 8.6% sits in the top ten. This specimen was peripheral blood, taken 28 days after the second AZD1222 dose. The receptors were sampled from an adult who received the AZD1222 COVID-19 vaccine.

The chain is built from TRBV5-1 and TRBJ1-4; TRBD1 matches at 7 bases. This CDR3 has 13 residues. V lost 4 bases and J lost 8; bases outside the gene matches: 5. CDR1 and CDR2 (germline): SGHRS, YFSETQ. CDR3 loop: CASSPWDSEKLFF. The CDR3 region has the DNA TGCGCCAGCAGCCCCTGGGACAGCGAAAAACTGTTTTTT.

The rearrangement links TRBV6-5 to TRBJ2-7, with D unresolved. V lost 5 bases to trimming and J lost 9 bases, with 11 bases between them. The CDR3 contains 11 residues. CDR1 is MNHEY, CDR2 SVGAGI, per germline. CDR3 loop: CASSKATTQYF. CDR3 coding DNA: TGTGCCAGCAGTAAGGCTACGACGCAGTACTTC.

This clone appeared a few times. This chain links TRBV6-2 or TRBV6-3 with TRBJ2-7; D is uncertain. Germline V gives CDR1 MNHEY, CDR2 SVGEGT. Trimming took off 5 bases at V and 8 bases at J, with 10 bases between the two ends. This CDR3 spans 11 amino acids. Here the CDR3 reads CASSRQVKQYF. In DNA, the CDR3 is TGTGCCAGCAGTCGTCAGGTGAAGCAGTACTTC.

The chain joins TRBV24-1 to TRBJ2-3, with D possibly being TRBD1 (5 bases). This CDR3 contains 13 residues. V was shortened by 4 bases and J by 10 bases, with 14 bases between the two germline ends. Germline CDR1 and CDR2: KGHDR and SFDVKD. The CDR3 DNA is TGTGCCACCAGTGACCGGCCGGACACGGCGCAGTATTTT. Protein sequence: CATSDRPDTAQYF.

This chain joins TRBV19 and TRBJ2-3, with 8 bases identical to TRBD2. The V gene end was trimmed by 7 bases and the J gene end by 5 bases; junction bases not matched to a gene: 11. The CDR3 covers 15 residues. The germline V gene encodes CDR1 LNHDA and CDR2 SQIVND (reference sequence). DNA of the CDR3: TGTGCCAGTACTCGGGAGGGCGGGGTTGGAGATACGCAGTATTTT. Protein sequence: CASTREGGVGDTQYF. The full variable domain, in which reference TRBV19 and TRBJ2-3 provide the parts outside the CDR3, is DGGITQSPKYLFRKEGQNVTLSCEQNLNHDAMYWYRQDPGQGLRLIYYSQIVNDFQKGDIAEGYSVSREKKESFPLTVTSAQKNPTAFYLCASTREGGVGDTQYFGPGTRLTVL.

Of note for this clone: Other DNA sequences in the same sample also yield this CDR3. V usage is TRBV28 and J usage is TRBJ1-5, with D possibly being TRBD1 (5 bases). The V gene's germline CDR1 is MDHEN and CDR2 SYDVKM. This CDR3 is 14 amino acids long. Trimming cost V 5 bases and J 1 base, with 9 bases left between them. This CDR3 is CASSQGGSNQPQHF. The CDR3 DNA reads as TGTGCCAGCAGTCAGGGAGGCAGCAATCAGCCCCAGCATTTT. Filled out from reference TRBV28 and TRBJ1-5, the complete variable domain reads DVKVTQSSRYLVKRTGEKVFLECVQDMDHENMFWYRQDPGLGLRLIYFSYDVKMKEKGDIPEGYSVSREKKERFSLILESASTNQTSMYLCASSQGGSNQPQHFGDGTRLSIL.

The V and J genes are TRBV11-2 and TRBJ1-2; D not resolved. Germline V gene data show CDR1 as SGHAT and CDR2 as FQNNGV. Between the trimmed V and J ends, which lost 5 bases and 7 bases, there was a span of 14 bases. CDR3 size: 13 residues. CDR3 sequence: CASSPGPSRGYTF. As DNA, the CDR3 is TGTGCCAGCAGCCCTGGGCCGTCGCGTGGCTACACCTTC.

The chain's CDR3 is CASSLAFDREQYF. Written as DNA, the CDR3 is TGTGCCAGCAGCTTAGCGTTCGACCGGGAGCAGTACTTC. The rearrangement uses TRBV7-2 and TRBJ2-7, with unresolved D. V was clipped by 0 bases and J by 7 bases, with 10 bases between them. CDR3 length: 13 residues. Germline CDR1 reads SGHTA; CDR2 reads FQGNSA.

This chain connects TRBV29-1 to TRBJ1-2; 7 bases match TRBD1. CDR3 size: 13 residues. Per germline, CDR1 SQVTM and CDR2 ANQGSEA. Unmatched junction bases numbered 10, after V lost 4 bases and J lost 8 bases. The CDR3 spells CSVGQYRGRGYTF. The DNA of the CDR3 is TGCAGCGTTGGTCAATACAGGGGCCGGGGCTACACCTTC.

This CDR3 is CASSETLRGEQFF. The CDR3 DNA is TGTGCCAGCAGTGAAACGCTGCGGGGAGAGCAGTTCTTC. The chain recombines TRBV6-1 with TRBJ2-1; D may be TRBD2 (6 bases). The CDR3 is 13 amino acids. The germline V and J ends were trimmed by 2 bases and 10 bases, with 12 bases remaining between them. Germline V CDR1 and CDR2: MNHNS, SASEGT.